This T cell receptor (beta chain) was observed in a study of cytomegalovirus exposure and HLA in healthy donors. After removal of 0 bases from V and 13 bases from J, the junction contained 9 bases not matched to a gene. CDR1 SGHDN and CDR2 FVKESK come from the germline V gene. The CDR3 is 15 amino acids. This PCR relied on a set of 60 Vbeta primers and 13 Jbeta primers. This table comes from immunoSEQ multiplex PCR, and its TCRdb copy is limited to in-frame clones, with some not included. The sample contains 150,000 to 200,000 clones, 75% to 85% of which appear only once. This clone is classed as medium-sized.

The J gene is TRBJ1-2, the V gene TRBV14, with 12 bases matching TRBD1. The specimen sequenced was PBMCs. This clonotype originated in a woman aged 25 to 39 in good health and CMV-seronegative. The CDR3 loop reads CASSQDPGQGARITF. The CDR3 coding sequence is TGTGCCAGCAGCCAAGATCCGGGACAGGGGGCGCGCATCACCTTC.